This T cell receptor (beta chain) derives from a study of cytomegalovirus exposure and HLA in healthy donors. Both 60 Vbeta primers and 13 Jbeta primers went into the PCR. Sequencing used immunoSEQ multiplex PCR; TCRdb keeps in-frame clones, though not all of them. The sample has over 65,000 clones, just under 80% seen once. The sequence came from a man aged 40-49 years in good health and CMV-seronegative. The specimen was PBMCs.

The DNA for the CDR3 is TGTGCCAGCAGCTCGCGACTCGCTGGAAACACCATATATTTT. Amino acids: CASSSRLAGNTIYF. The chain couples TRBV11-2 to TRBJ1-3; D remains unclear. The germline gives CDR1 SGHAT, CDR2 FQNNGV. The CDR3 length is 14 residues. Trimming pared 4 bases from V and 2 bases from J, leaving 9 bases between.